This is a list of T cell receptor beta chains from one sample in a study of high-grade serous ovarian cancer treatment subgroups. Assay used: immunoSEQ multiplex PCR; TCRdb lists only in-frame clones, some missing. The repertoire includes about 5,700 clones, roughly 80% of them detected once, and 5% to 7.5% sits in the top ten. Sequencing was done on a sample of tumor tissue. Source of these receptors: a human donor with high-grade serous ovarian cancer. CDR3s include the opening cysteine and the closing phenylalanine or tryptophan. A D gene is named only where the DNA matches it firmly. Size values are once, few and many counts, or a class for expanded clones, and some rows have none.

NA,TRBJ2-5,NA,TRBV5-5,TGTGCCAGCAGCTTCCCGGAAGGTTTGGAGACCCAGTACTTC,CASSFPEGLETQYF
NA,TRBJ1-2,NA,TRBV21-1,TGTGCCAGCAGCTACCCCGGGGAGCAAGCTAACTATGGCTACACCTTC,CASSYPGEQANYGYTF
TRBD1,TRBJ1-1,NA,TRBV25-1,TGTGCCAGCAGCCGCCCAGGACAGGGAATCACTGAAGCTTTCTTT,CASSRPGQGITEAFF
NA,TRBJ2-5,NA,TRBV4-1,TGCGCCAGCAGCCCTGGGGGACATAAACAAGAGACCCAGTACTTC,CASSPGGHKQETQYF
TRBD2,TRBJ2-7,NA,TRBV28,TGTGCCAGCAGTTTATCCACGGGGGGCTCCTACGAGCAGTACTTC,CASSLSTGGSYEQYF
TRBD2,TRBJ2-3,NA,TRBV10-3,TGTGCCATCAGCCCGGGACTAGCGAGTCCTAGCACAGATACGCAGTATTTT,CAISPGLASPSTDTQYF
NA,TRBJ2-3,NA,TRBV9,TGTGCCAGCAGCGTAGAAGGGCGGAGCACAGATACGCAGTATTTT,CASSVEGRSTDTQYF
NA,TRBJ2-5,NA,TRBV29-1,TGCAGCGTTGCTCAGGGCGGTTGGCAAGAGACCCAGTACTTC,CSVAQGGWQETQYF
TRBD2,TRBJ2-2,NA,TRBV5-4,TGTGCCAGCCTAAAAGTCGGGGGGGAAAGCACCGGGGAGCTGTTTTTT,CASLKVGGESTGELFF
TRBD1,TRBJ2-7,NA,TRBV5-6,TGTGCCAGCAGCATAGGGGACAGCCCCTACGAGCAGTACTTC,CASSIGDSPYEQYF
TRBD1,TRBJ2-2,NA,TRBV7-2,TGTGCCAGCAGCGCCGCCAGGGGGTCCACCGGGGAGCTGTTTTTT,CASSAARGSTGELFF
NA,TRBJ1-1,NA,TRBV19,TGTGCCAGTAGTATGCCCCCGGCCGGGAACACTGAAGCTTTCTTT,CASSMPPAGNTEAFF
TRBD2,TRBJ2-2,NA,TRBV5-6,TGTGCCAGCAGCCGCCGACTGAGCGGGGTCGCGGGGACCGGGGAGCTGTTTTTT,CASSRRLSGVAGTGELFF
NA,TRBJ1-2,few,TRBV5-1,TGCGCCAGCAGCTTGGACACGGAAGGGTATGGCTACACCTTC,CASSLDTEGYGYTF
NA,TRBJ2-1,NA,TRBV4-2,TGTGCCAGCAGCCCGGGGCACAATGAGCAGTTCTTC,CASSPGHNEQFF